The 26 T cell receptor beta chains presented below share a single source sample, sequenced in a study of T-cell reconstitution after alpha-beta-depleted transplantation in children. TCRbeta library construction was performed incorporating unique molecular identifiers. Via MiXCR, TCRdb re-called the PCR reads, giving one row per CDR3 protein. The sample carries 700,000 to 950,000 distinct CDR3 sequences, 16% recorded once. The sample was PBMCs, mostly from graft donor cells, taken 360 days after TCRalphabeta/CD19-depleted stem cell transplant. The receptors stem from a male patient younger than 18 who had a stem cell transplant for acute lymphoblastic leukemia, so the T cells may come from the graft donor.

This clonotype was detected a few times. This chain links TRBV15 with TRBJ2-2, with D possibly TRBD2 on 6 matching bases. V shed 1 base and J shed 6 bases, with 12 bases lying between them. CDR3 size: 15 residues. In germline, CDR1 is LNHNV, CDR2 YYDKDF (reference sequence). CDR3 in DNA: TGTGCCACCAGCAGAGCACCGTGGGACTCCGGGGAGCTGTTTTTT. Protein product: CATSRAPWDSGELFF.

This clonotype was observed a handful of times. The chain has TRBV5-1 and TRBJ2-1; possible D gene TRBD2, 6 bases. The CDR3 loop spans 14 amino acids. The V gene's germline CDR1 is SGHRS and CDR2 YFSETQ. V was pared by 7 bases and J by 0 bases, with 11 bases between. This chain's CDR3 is CASGGAGSYNEQFF. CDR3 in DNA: TGCGCCAGCGGGGGAGCGGGCTCCTACAATGAGCAGTTCTTC.

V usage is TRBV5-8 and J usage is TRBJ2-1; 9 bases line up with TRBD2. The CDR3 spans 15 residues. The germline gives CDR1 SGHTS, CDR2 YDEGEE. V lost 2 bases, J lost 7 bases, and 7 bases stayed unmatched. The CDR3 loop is CASSFTLAGWNEQFF. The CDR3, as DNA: TGTGCCAGCAGCTTTACGCTAGCGGGATGGAATGAGCAGTTCTTC.

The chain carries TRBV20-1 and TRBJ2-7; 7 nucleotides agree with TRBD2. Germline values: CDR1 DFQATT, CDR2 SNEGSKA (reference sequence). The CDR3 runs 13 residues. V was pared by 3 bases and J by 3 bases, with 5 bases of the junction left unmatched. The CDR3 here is CSASKSSGYEQYF. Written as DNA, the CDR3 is TGCAGTGCTAGTAAATCTAGCGGCTACGAGCAGTACTTC.

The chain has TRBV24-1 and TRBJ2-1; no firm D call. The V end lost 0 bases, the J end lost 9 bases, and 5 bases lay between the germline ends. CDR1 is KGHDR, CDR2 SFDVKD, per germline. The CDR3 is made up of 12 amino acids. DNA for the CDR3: TGTGCCACCAGTGATTTGGGTAGTGAGCAGTTCTTC. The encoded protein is CATSDLGSEQFF.

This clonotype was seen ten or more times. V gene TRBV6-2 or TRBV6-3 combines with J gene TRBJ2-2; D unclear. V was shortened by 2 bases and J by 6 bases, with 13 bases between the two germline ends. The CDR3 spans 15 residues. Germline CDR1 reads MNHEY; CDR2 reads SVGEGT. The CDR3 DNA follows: TGTGCCAGCAGTTACATATCCTGGGTGTCCGGGGAGCTGTTTTTT. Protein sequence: CASSYISWVSGELFF.

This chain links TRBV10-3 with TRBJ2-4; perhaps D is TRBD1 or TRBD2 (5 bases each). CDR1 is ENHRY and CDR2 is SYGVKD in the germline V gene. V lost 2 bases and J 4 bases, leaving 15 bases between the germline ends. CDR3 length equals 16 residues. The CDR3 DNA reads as TGTGCCATCAGTGAGACAAACGGGGCGTCAAAAAACATTCAGTACTTC. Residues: CAISETNGASKNIQYF.

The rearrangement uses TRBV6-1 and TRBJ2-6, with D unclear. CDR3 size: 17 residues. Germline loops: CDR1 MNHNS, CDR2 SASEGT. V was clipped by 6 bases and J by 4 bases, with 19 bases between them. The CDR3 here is CASSPPVWVGGANVLTF. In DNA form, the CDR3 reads TGTGCCAGCAGCCCCCCAGTATGGGTTGGAGGGGCCAACGTCCTGACTTTC.

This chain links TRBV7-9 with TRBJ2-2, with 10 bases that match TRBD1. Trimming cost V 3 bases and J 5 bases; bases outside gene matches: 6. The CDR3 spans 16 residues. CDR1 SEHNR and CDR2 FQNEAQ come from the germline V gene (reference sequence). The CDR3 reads CASSFRQGAWTGELFF. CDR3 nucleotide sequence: TGTGCCAGCAGCTTTCGACAGGGGGCATGGACCGGGGAGCTGTTTTTT.

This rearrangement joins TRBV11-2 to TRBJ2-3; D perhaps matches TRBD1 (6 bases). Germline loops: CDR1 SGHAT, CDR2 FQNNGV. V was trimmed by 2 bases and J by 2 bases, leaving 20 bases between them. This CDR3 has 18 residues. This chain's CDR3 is CASSLFPLGRGFTDTQYF. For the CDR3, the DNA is TGTGCCAGCAGCTTATTCCCCCTGGGCAGGGGTTTCACAGATACGCAGTATTTT.

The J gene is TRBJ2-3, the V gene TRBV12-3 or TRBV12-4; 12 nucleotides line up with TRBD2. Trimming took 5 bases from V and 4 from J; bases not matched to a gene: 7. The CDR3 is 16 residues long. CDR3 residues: CASSHRTSGTADTQYF. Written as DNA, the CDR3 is TGTGCCAGCAGTCACCGGACTAGCGGGACGGCAGATACGCAGTATTTT.

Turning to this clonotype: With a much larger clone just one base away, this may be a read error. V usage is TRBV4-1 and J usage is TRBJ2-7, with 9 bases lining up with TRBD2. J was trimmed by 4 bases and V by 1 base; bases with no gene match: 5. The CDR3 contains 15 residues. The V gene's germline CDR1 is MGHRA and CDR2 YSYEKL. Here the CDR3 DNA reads TGCGCCAGCAGCCAAGGGCTAGCGGGAATGTACGAGCAGTACTTC. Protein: CASSQGLAGMYEQYF.

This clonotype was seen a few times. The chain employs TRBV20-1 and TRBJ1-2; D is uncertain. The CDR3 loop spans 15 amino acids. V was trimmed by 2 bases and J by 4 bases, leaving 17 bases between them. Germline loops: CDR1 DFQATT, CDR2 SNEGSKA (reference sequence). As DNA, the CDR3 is TGCAGTGCTAGAACCATTGCAGTGAAGGTCTATGGCTACACCTTC. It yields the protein CSARTIAVKVYGYTF.

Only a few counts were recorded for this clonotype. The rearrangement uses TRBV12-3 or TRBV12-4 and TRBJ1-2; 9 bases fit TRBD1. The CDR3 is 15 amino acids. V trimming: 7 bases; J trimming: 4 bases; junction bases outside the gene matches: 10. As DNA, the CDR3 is TGTGCCAGCAACCTTGGGACAGGGATTCTCTATGGCTACACCTTC. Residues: CASNLGTGILYGYTF.

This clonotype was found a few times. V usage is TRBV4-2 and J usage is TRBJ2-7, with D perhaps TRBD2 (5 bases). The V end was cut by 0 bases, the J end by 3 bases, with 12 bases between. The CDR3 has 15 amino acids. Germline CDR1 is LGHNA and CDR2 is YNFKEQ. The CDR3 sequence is CASSQEPSYGYEQYF. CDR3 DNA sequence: TGTGCCAGCAGCCAAGAGCCTAGCTATGGCTACGAGCAGTACTTC.

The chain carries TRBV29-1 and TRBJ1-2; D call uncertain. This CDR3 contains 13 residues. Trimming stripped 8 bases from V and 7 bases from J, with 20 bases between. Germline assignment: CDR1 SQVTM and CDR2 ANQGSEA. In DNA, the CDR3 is TGCAGCCTCTGGAAGAGCGAGGAAGGTGGCTACACCTTC. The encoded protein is CSLWKSEEGGYTF.

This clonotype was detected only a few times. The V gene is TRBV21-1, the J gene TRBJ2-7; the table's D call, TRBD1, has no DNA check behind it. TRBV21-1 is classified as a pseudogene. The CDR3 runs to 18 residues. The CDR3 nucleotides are TGTGCCAGCAGCGTAAACACGGGACAAATGATTCTCTCCTACGAGCAGTACTTC. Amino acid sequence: CASSVNTGQMILSYEQYF.

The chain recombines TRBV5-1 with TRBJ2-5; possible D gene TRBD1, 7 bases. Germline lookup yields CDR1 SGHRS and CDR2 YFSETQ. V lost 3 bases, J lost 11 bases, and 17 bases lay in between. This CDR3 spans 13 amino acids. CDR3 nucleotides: TGCGCCAGCAGCTGGGGCCTCAGGGGGGCGCAGTACTTC. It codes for CASSWGLRGAQYF.

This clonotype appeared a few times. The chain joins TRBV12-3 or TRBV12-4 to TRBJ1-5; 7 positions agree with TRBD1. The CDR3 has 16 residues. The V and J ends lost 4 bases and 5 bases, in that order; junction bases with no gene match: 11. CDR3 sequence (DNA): TGTGCCAGCAGTTCCAACCTAGGAGGGGGCTATCAGCCCCAGCATTTT. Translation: CASSSNLGGGYQPQHF.

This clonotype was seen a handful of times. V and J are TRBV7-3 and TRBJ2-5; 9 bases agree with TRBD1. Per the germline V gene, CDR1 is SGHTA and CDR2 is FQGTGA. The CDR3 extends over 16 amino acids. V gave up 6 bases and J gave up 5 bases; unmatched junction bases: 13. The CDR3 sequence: CASSPMGGQGWETQYF. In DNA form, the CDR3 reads TGTGCCAGCAGTCCCATGGGGGGACAGGGTTGGGAGACCCAGTACTTC.

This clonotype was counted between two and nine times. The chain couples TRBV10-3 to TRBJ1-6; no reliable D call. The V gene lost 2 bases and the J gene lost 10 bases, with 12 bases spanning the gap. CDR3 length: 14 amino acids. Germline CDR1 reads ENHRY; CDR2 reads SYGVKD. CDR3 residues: CAISEELIHSPLHF. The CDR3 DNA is TGTGCCATCAGTGAGGAACTGATACACTCACCCCTCCACTTT.

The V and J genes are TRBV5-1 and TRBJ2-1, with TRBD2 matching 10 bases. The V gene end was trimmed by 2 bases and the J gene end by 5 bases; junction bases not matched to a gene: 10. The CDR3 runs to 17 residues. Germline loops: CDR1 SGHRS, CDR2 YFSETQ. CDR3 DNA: TGCGCCAGCAGCTTTGGTAGCGGGAGGAGGCTCCACAATGAGCAGTTCTTC. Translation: CASSFGSGRRLHNEQFF.

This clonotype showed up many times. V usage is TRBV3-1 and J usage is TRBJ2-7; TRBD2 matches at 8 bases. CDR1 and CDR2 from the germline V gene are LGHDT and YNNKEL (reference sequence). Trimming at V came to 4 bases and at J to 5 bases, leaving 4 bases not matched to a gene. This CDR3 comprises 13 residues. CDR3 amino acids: CASSRAGVDEQYF. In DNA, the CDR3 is TGTGCCAGCAGCCGAGCGGGAGTAGACGAGCAGTACTTC.

DNA for the CDR3: TGCAGTGCCAAAGGGGTCGGACAGGCTTACTCTGGGGCCAACGTCCTGACTTTC. Encoded protein: CSAKGVGQAYSGANVLTF. This chain uses TRBV20-1 with TRBJ2-6; TRBD1 aligns across 7 bases. Germline loops: CDR1 DFQATT, CDR2 SNEGSKA (reference sequence). The CDR3 length is 18 residues. The V and J ends lost 6 bases and 0 bases, in that order; junction bases with no gene match: 14.

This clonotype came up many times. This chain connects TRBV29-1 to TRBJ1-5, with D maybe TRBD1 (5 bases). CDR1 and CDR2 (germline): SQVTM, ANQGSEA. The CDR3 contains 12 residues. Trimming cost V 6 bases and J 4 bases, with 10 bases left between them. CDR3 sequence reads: CSVAEGNQPQHF. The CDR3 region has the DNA TGCAGCGTAGCCGAGGGGAATCAGCCCCAGCATTTT.

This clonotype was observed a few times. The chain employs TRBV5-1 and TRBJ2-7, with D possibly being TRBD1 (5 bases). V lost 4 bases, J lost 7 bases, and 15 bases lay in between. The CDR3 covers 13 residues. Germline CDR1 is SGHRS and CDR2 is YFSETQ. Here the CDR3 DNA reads TGCGCCAGCAGCACCGGACATGCAGGGGAGCAGTACTTC. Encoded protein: CASSTGHAGEQYF.